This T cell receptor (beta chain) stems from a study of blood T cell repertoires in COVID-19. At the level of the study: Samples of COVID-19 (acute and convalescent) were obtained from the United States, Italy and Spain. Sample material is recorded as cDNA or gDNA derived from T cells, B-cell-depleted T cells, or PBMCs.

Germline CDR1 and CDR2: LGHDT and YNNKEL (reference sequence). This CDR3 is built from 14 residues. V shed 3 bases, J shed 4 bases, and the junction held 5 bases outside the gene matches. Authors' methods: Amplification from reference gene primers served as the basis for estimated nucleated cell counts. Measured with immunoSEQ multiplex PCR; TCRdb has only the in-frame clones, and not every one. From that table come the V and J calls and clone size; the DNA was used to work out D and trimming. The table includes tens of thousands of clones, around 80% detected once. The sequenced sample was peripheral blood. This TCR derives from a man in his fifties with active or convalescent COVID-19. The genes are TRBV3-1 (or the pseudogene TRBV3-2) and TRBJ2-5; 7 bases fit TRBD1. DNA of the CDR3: TGTGCCAGCAGCCAGACGACAGGGAGAGAGACCCAGTACTTC. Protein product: CASSQTTGRETQYF.